The clone carrying this T cell receptor beta chain was seen more than once but under ten times. The germline CDR1 and CDR2 sequences are SGDLS and YYNGEE. The V and J ends lost 0 bases and 2 bases respectively, with 9 bases between them. This CDR3 contains 14 residues. In TCRdb, the 5' RACE reads were re-called with MiXCR into one record per CDR3 protein. The table has roughly 170,000 distinct CDR3 sequences, 9.3% seen once. This sample was taken from a study of T cells after yellow fever vaccination. The chain recombines TRBV9 with TRBJ2-7; tentatively, D is TRBD1 or TRBD2 (5 bases each). Specimen: CD8+ T cells sorted from PBMCs, collected 45 days after the yellow fever booster vaccination. This clonotype originated in a young man who received the YFV17D yellow fever vaccine. DNA for the CDR3: TGTGCCAGCAGCGTAGGGGACGGAGCCTACGAGCAGTACTTC. Amino acid sequence: CASSVGDGAYEQYF. Filled out from reference TRBV9 and TRBJ2-7, the complete variable domain reads DSGVTQTPKHLITATGQRVTLRCSPRSGDLSVYWYQQSLDQGLQFLIQYYNGEERAKGNILERFSAQQFPDLHSELNLSSLELGDSALYFCASSVGDGAYEQYFGPGTRLTVT.